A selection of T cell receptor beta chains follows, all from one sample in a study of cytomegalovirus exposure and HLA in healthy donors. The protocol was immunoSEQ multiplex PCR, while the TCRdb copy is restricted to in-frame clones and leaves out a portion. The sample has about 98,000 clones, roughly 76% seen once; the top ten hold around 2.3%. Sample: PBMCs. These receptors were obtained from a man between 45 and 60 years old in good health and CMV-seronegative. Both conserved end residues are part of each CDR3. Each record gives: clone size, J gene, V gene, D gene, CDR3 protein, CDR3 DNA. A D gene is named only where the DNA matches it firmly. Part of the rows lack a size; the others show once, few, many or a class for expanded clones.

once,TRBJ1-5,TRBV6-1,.,CASSEQRNQPQHF,TGTGCCAGCAGTGAACAGCGTAATCAGCCCCAGCATTTT
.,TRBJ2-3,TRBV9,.,CASSAHQRVRRTDTQYF,TGTGCCAGCAGCGCCCATCAGCGGGTTCGCCGCACAGATACGCAGTATTTT
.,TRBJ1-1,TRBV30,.,CAWERDTPNTEAFF,TGTGCCTGGGAAAGGGACACCCCGAACACTGAAGCTTTCTTT
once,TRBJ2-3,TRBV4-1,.,CASSQDWSTGTQYF,TGCGCCAGCAGCCAAGATTGGTCTACTGGTACGCAGTATTTT
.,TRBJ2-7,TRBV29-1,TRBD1,CSVGDRGFSYEQYF,TGCAGCGTTGGGGACAGGGGGTTCTCCTACGAGCAGTACTTC
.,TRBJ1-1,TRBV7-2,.,CASSFRGGTEAFF,TGTGCCAGCAGCTTTCGTGGGGGGACTGAAGCTTTCTTT
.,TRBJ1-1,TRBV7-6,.,CASSPRTEPNTEAFF,TGTGCCAGCAGCCCGCGAACAGAACCGAACACTGAAGCTTTCTTT
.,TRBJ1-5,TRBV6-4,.,CASSDPSQRSNQPQHF,TGTGCCAGCAGTGACCCATCCCAGCGGAGCAATCAGCCCCAGCATTTT
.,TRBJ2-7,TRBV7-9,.,CASSFETGSSYEQYF,TGTGCCAGCAGCTTCGAAACGGGGAGCTCCTACGAGCAGTACTTC
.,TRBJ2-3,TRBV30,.,CAWGLADTQYF,TGTGCCTGGGGGCTAGCCGACACGCAGTATTTT
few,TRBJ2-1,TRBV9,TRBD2,CASSVDSGRAWGNEQFF,TGTGCCAGCAGCGTAGACAGCGGGAGGGCCTGGGGGAATGAGCAGTTCTTC
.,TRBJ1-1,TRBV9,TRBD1,CASSDTGDLGTEAFF,TGTGCCAGCAGCGATACAGGGGATTTGGGCACTGAAGCTTTCTTT
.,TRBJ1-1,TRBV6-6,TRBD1,CASSPHSDRVVTEAFF,TGTGCCAGCAGCCCTCACTCGGACAGGGTAGTCACTGAAGCTTTCTTT
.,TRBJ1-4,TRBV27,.,CASGAEMRELFF,TGTGCCTCAGGGGCCGAGATGAGAGAACTGTTTTTT
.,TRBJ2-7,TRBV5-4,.,CASSPSWGPGEQYF,TGTGCCAGCAGCCCAAGCTGGGGGCCGGGCGAGCAGTACTTC
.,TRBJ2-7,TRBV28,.,CASSDRFGEQYF,TGTGCCAGCAGTGACAGGTTCGGAGAGCAGTACTTC
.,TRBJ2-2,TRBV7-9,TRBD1,CASSKGQGYTGELFF,TGTGCCAGCAGCAAGGGACAGGGGTACACCGGGGAGCTGTTTTTT
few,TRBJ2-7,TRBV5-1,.,CASSLKSQSGLSSYEQYF,TGCGCCAGCAGCTTAAAATCACAGAGTGGGCTCAGCTCCTACGAGCAGTACTTC
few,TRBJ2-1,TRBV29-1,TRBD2,CSVARQRTSGNVYNEQFF,TGCAGCGTTGCCCGACAGCGGACTAGCGGGAACGTGTACAATGAGCAGTTCTTC
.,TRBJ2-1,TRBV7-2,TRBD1,CASSSRGQGAISSYNEQFF,TGTGCCAGCAGTTCACGGGGACAGGGGGCTATAAGCTCCTACAATGAGCAGTTCTTC
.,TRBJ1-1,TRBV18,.,CASSPQDSGPNTEAFF,TGTGCCAGCTCACCACAGGATTCAGGGCCGAACACTGAAGCTTTCTTT
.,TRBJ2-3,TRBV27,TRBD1,CASSLEGQPTDTQYF,TGTGCCAGCAGTTTAGAGGGACAGCCCACAGATACGCAGTATTTT
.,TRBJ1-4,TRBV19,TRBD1,CASMTGEANEKLFF,TGTGCCAGTATGACAGGGGAGGCTAATGAAAAACTGTTTTTT
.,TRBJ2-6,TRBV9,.,CASNPDIGWSGANVLTF,TGTGCCAGCAATCCCGACATTGGGTGGTCTGGGGCCAACGTCCTGACTTTC
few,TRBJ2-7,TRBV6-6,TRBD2,CASSYSRLAGAYEQYF,TGTGCCAGCAGTTACTCGAGGCTAGCGGGGGCCTACGAGCAGTACTTC
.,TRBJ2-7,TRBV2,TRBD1,CATLEDRGSYEQYF,TGTGCCACCCTGGAGGACAGGGGCTCCTACGAGCAGTACTTC
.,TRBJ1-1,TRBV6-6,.,CASSVTGMGTEAFF,TGTGCCAGCAGTGTCACAGGGATGGGCACTGAAGCTTTCTTT
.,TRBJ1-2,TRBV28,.,CASSLAGAGANYGYTF,TGTGCCAGCAGTTTAGCTGGGGCCGGAGCTAACTATGGCTACACCTTC
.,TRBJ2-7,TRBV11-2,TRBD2,CASSNLLAGKSYEQYF,TGTGCCAGCAGCAACCTACTAGCGGGCAAATCCTACGAGCAGTACTTC
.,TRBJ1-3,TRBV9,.,CASSVAAGLHTIYF,TGTGCCAGCAGCGTAGCGGCAGGGTTACACACCATATATTTT
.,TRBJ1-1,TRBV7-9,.,CASSKQGSDTEAFF,TGTGCCAGCAGCAAACAGGGTTCCGACACTGAAGCTTTCTTT
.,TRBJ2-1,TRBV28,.,CASSPPNRLTYNEQFF,TGTGCCAGCAGTCCCCCAAACAGGCTTACCTACAATGAGCAGTTCTTC
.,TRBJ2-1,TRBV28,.,CASSLDKGDPSYNEQFF,TGTGCCAGCAGTTTGGATAAGGGGGACCCCTCCTACAATGAGCAGTTCTTC
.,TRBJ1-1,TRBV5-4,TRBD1,CASSFAGRGVTEAFF,TGTGCCAGCAGCTTTGCCGGCAGGGGGGTTACTGAAGCTTTCTTT
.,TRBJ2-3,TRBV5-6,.,CASSFPSTDTQYF,TGTGCCAGCAGCTTCCCAAGCACAGATACGCAGTATTTT
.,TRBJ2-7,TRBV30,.,CAWSVQGYEQYF,TGTGCCTGGAGTGTTCAGGGGTACGAGCAGTACTTC
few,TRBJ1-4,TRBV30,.,CAWSGQEREKLFF,TGTGCCTGGAGCGGACAAGAAAGAGAAAAACTGTTTTTT
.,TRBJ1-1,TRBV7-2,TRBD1,CASSSRTGGGWNTEAFF,TGTGCCAGCAGCTCCCGGACAGGGGGAGGATGGAACACTGAAGCTTTCTTT
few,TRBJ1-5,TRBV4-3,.,CASSQEAGRNQPQHF,TGCGCCAGCAGCCAGGAGGCAGGGAGGAATCAGCCCCAGCATTTT
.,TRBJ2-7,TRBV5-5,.,CASSLNVGQYF,TGTGCCAGCAGCCTCAACGTCGGGCAGTACTTC
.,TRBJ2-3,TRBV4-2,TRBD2,CASSQGTSGGQDTQYF,TGTGCCAGCAGCCAAGGGACTAGCGGGGGGCAAGATACGCAGTATTTT
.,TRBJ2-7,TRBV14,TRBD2,CASSRVKAGAREQYF,TGTGCCAGCAGCCGAGTAAAAGCGGGAGCTCGCGAGCAGTACTTC